The 2 T cell receptor beta chains below come from one sample, sequenced in a study of blood T cell repertoires in COVID-19. Here immunoSEQ multiplex PCR was the method, and the copy in TCRdb shows in-frame clones only, minus some. This table has 180,000 or so clones, more than 65% appearing once. Sequences were obtained from PBMCs or T cells enriched from blood (not recorded which). These receptors all come from a man aged 35 to 55 who had recovered from COVID-19.

This clone was detected a few times. The chain links TRBV7-8 to TRBJ2-1; possibly TRBD1 for D (5 bases). The CDR3 runs 12 residues. The germline V gene has CDR1 SGHVS and CDR2 FQNEAQ. The V end was cut by 2 bases, the J end by 8 bases, with 7 bases between. The CDR3 sequence: CASSLQGYEQFF. In DNA, the CDR3 is TGTGCCAGCAGCTTACAGGGATATGAGCAGTTCTTC.

The CDR3 protein is CASSELRRHSNQPQHF. The CDR3 DNA is TGTGCCAGCAGTGAACTCAGACGACATAGCAATCAGCCCCAGCATTTT. The chain recombines TRBV6-1 with TRBJ1-5; no clear D. CDR3 length: 16 amino acids. V lost 2 bases, J lost 0 bases, and 11 bases lay in between. In germline, CDR1 is MNHNS, CDR2 SASEGT.